This T cell receptor (beta chain) was captured in a study of T cells in Graves' hyperthyroidism and ophthalmopathy. RNA transcripts gave rise to amplified TCR beta CDR3 regions. In the first-round RT-PCR of the TCR CDR3, the HTBI primer set was used. Each CDR3 protein gets one entry after TCRdb re-called the multiplex PCR reads with MiXCR. Here the sample spans 250,000 to 300,000 distinct CDR3 sequences, 17% being singletons. Deletions cut 4 bases from V and 7 bases from J, with 11 bases between. The V gene's germline CDR1 is MNHEY and CDR2 SVGEGT. The CDR3 covers 13 residues. This clonotype was seen a handful of times.

The sample comprised blood. This clonotype was obtained from a woman aged 55-75 years with Graves' ophthalmopathy. This chain uses TRBV6-2 or TRBV6-3 with TRBJ1-5, with D possibly matching TRBD1 (5 bases). Here the CDR3 reads CASSSQGNQPQHF. CDR3 nucleotide sequence: TGTGCCAGCAGTTCCCAGGGTAACCAGCCCCAGCATTTT.